The clone carrying this TCR beta chain was found a few times. Its antigen remains unknown. This record belongs to a study of T-cell reconstitution after alpha-beta-depleted transplantation in children. Overall study findings and caveats: Expanded graft clones numbering several hundred reportedly gave rise to alpha-beta T cells about two months after transplant. At one year after transplant, newly produced T cells mostly accounted for T-cell counts and diversity. After transplant, high TCRbeta diversity at day 60 in some patients arose from surviving recipient T cells and thymic progenitors.

The TCRbeta library was prepared with unique molecular identifiers. A single record per CDR3 protein comes from TCRdb applying MiXCR to the PCR reads. The sample holds some 220,000 distinct CDR3 sequences; roughly 10% are singletons and the top ten take 28%. V lost 4 bases and J lost 2, with 15 bases in between. The CDR3 extends over 16 amino acids. The germline V gene encodes CDR1 LNHDA and CDR2 SQIVND (reference sequence). The sequencing used PBMCs, collected before TCRalphabeta/CD19-depleted stem cell transplant. V gene TRBV19 combines with J gene TRBJ1-5, with a tentative D call TRBD1 (6 bases). This clonotype was sampled from a child younger than two with acute myeloid leukemia, due to receive a stem cell transplant. The CDR3: CASSRGQPRGNQPQHF. The CDR3 DNA is TGTGCCAGTAGTAGAGGACAGCCAAGGGGCAATCAGCCCCAGCATTTT.